This T cell receptor (beta chain) was identified in a study of blood T cell repertoires in COVID-19 (TCRdb year 2020). Regarding the complete study: Samples from collaborators originated in the United States, Italy and Spain and spanned both the acute and convalescent phases of COVID-19. The material from the prospective study consisted of cDNA or gDNA derived from T cells, B-cell-depleted T cells, or PBMCs. Deeply sampled blood TCRbeta repertoires from subjects exposed to, actively infected with, or recovered from COVID-19 were included in the dataset. A freely available public database, intended as a resource for researchers studying the immune response to SARS-CoV-2, is where the repertoires were released. The samples were drawn from the first 160 participants of the ongoing ImmuneRACE study and from roughly 1,300 subjects provided by 6 global collaborators. Nearly every sample came with metadata listing a de-identified subject ID, COVID-19 status, age in years and sex. Where available, HLA class I and class II types were taken from metadata supplied by the sample provider and were not determined by assay-based typing. The research as a whole found: Clinical and demographic metadata were provided uncurated, with the amount varying by source and participant.

Each collaborating institution followed its own protocols to collect whole blood in K2EDTA tubes. For TCRbeta analysis, collaborator samples were shipped as frozen whole blood, as isolated PBMCs, or as DNA extracted from either sample type. TCRbeta CDR3 regions were amplified from genomic DNA by means of the immunoSEQ Assay, a bias-controlled multiplex PCR. In the authors' own workflow: The number of nucleated cells in each sample was estimated from the amplification of reference gene primers within the assay. To quantify the absolute abundance of each unique TCRbeta CDR3 rearrangement, sequence reads were collapsed and filtered. For each sample, productive Simpson clonality was calculated by taking the square root of Simpson's diversity index across productive rearrangements. The clones in this table, taken by TCRdb from immuneACCESS, are in-frame only. Not every clone is retained; where verified, under half of the shortfall comes from an unresolved V gene, and the cause of the rest is unknown. Clone size and V and J calls were adopted from that table, with D and trimming inferred from the DNA. A total of approximately 380,000 clones appear in this sample, about 85% of them only once. 3% to 4% of the sample belongs to the ten largest clones.

In the case of this clone: There is no known antigen for this receptor. One base away there is no much larger clone; base qualities are not given.

The V end loses 0 bases and the J end loses 1 base, and a stretch of 6 bases separates them. There are 14 amino acids in the CDR3, from cysteine to phenylalanine inclusive. Of all the DNA, just the CDR3 is kept, 42 bases in frame from base 1. The CDR1 and CDR2 encoded by the germline V gene are ENHRY and SYGVKD. Recombination joined TRBV10-3 with TRBJ1-2; the D gene is perhaps TRBD1, from 5 matching bases. The sequencing input was peripheral blood. The clonotype was recovered from a woman younger than 35 with acute or convalescent COVID-19. CDR3 sequence: CAISESDSNYGYTF. The bases read TGTGCCATCAGTGAGTCAGACAGTAACTATGGCTACACCTTC.